This TCR beta chain was observed in a study of CD8 T cells in Susac syndrome. With random hexamers, roughly 0.5 to 1 ug RNA was reverse transcribed. TCRdb analysed the immunoSEQ multiplex PCR reads with MiXCR anew, one entry per CDR3 protein. The sample lists approximately 200,000 distinct CDR3 sequences; roughly nine tenths were seen once. Sequencing of TCR beta, carried out with a high-throughput approach, was applied to CD8+ and CD4+ T cells from the blood. Trimming took 1 base from V and 0 from J, leaving 7 bases between them. The CDR3 is 16 residues long. Germline V gene sequence: CDR1 LNHDA, CDR2 SQIVND (reference sequence).

This TCR came from a human donor with multiple sclerosis. This chain joins TRBV19 and TRBJ2-6; D uncertain. Specimen: CD8+ T cells from PBMCs. The CDR3 spells CASSIGASSGANVLTF. Written as DNA, the CDR3 is TGTGCCAGTAGTATAGGGGCGAGCTCTGGGGCCAACGTCCTGACTTTC.